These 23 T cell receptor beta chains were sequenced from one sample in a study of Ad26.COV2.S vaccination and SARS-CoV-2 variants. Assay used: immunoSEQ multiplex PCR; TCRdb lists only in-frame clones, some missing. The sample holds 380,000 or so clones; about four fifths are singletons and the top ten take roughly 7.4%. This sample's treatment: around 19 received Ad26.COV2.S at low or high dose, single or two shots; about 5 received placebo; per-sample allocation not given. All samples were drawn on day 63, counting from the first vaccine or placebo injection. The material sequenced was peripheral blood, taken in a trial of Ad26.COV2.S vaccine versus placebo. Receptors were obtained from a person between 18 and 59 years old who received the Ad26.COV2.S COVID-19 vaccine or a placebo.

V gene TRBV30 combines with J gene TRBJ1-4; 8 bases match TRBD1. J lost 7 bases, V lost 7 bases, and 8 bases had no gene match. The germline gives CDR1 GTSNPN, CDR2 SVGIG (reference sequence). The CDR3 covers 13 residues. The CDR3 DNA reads TGTGCCTTCTCAGGGGGCCTGGGTGAAAAACTGTTTTTT. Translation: CAFSGGLGEKLFF. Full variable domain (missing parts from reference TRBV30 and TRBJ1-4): SQTIHQWPATLVQPVGSPLSLECTVEGTSNPNLYWYRQAAGRGLQLLFYSVGIGQISSEVPQNLSASRPQDRQFILSSKKLLLSDSGFYLCAFSGGLGEKLFFGSGTQLSVL.

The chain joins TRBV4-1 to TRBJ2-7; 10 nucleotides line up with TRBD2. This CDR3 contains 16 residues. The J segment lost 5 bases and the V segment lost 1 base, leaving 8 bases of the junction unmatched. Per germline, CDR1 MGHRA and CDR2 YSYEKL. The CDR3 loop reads CASSQVASGRLNEQYF. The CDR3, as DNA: TGCGCCAGCAGCCAAGTAGCTAGCGGGAGATTAAACGAGCAGTACTTC.

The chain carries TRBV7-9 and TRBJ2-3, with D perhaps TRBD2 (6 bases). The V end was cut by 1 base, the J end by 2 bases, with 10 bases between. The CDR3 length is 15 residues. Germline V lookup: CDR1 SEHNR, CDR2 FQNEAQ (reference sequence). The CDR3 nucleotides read TGTGCCAGCAGCTTAGGGACTATAACCACAGATACGCAGTATTTT. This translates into CASSLGTITTDTQYF.

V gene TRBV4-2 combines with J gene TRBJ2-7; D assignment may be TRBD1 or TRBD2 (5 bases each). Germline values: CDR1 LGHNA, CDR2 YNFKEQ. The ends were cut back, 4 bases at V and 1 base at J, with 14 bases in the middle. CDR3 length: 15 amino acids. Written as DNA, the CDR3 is TGTGCCAGCAGCCGGGGGACGGTGGATTCCTACGAGCAGTACTTC. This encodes CASSRGTVDSYEQYF.

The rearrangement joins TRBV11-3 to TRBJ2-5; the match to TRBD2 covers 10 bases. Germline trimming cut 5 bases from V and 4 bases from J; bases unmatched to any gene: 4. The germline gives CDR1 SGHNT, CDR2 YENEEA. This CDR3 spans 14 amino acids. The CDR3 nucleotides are TGTGCCAGCAGCGGTAGCGGGGGGAGAGAGACCCAGTACTTC. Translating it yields CASSGSGGRETQYF.

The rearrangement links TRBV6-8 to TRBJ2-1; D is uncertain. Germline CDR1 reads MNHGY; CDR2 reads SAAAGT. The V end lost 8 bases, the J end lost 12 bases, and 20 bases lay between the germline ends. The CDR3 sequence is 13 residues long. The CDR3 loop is CASPIGRPKVQFF. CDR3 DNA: TGTGCCAGCCCTATTGGCAGGCCCAAGGTGCAGTTCTTC.

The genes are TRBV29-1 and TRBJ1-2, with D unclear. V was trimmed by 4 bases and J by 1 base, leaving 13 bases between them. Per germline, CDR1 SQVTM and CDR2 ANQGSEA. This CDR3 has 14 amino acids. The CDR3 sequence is CSVGSSSLNYGYTF. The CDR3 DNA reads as TGCAGCGTTGGATCTAGCTCACTTAACTATGGCTACACCTTC.

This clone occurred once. The chain's CDR3 is CASSFGLTSTDTQYF. The CDR3 nucleotides are TGTGCCAGCAGCTTCGGACTAACTAGCACAGATACGCAGTATTTT. This chain joins TRBV7-8 and TRBJ2-3; maybe TRBD2 (6 bases). This CDR3 spans 15 amino acids. The V gene's germline CDR1 is SGHVS and CDR2 FQNEAQ. Deletions cut 3 bases from V and 0 bases from J, with 10 bases between.

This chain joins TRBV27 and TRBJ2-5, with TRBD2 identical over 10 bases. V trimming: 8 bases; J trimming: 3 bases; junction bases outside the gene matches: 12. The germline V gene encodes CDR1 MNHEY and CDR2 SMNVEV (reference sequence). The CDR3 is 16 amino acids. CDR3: CASAASGGAAEETQYF. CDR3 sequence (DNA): TGTGCCAGCGCAGCAAGCGGGGGGGCCGCGGAAGAGACCCAGTACTTC.

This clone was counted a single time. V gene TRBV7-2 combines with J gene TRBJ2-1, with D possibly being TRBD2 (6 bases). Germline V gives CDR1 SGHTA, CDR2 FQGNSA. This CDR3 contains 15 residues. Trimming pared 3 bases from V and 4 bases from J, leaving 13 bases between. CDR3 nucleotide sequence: TGTGCCAGCAGCTTGATGACGGGGGAATACAATGAGCAGTTCTTC. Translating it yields CASSLMTGEYNEQFF. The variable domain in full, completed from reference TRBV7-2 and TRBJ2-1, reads GAGVSQSPSNKVTEKGKDVELRCDPISGHTALYWYRQSLGQGLEFLIYFQGNSAPDKSGLPSDRFSAERTGGSVSTLTIQRTQQEDSAVYLCASSLMTGEYNEQFFGPGTRLTVL.

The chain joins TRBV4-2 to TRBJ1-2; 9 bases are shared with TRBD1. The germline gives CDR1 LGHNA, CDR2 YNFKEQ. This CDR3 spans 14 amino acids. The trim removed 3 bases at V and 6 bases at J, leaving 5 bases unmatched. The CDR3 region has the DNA TGTGCCAGCAGCCATAGACAGGGGGGCGATGGCTACACCTTC. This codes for CASSHRQGGDGYTF.

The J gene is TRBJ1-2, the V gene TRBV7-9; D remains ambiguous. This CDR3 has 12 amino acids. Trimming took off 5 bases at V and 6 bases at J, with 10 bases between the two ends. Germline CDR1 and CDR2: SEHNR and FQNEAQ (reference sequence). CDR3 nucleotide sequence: TGTGCCAGCAGCCTTGACATGGATGGCTACACCTTC. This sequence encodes CASSLDMDGYTF.

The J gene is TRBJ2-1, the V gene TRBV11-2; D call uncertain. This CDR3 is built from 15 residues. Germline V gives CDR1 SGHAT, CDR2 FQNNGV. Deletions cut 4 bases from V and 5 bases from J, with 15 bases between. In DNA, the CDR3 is TGTGCCAGCAGCTCCCCGGCGATCCCTCACAATGAGCAGTTCTTC. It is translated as CASSSPAIPHNEQFF.

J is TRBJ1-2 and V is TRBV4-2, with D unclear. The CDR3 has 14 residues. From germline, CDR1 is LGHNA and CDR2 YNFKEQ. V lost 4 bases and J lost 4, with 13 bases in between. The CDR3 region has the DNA TGTGCCAGCAGCCCAGAAAAACTTACCTATGGCTACACCTTC. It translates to CASSPEKLTYGYTF.

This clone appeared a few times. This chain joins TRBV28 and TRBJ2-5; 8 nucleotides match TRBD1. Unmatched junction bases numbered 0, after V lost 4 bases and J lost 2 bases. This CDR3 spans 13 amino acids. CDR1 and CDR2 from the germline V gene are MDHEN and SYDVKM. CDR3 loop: CASSYRGQETQYF. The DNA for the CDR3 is TGTGCCAGCAGTTACAGGGGGCAAGAGACCCAGTACTTC.

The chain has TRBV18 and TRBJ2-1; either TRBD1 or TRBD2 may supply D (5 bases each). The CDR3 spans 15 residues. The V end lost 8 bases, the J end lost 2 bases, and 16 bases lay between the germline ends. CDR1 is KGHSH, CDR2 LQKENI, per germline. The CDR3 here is CASASIGATYNEQFF. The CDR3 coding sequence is TGTGCCAGCGCTTCCATCGGGGCAACCTACAATGAGCAGTTCTTC. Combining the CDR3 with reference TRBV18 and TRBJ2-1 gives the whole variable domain NAGVMQNPRHLVRRRGQEARLRCSPMKGHSHVYWYRQLPEEGLKFMVYLQKENIIDESGMPKERFSAEFPKEGPSILRIQQVVRGDSAAYFCASASIGATYNEQFFGPGTRLTVL.

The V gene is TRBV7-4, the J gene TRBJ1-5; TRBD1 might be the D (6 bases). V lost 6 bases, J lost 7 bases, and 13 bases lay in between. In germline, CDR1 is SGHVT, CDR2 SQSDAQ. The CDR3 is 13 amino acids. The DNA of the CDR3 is TGTGCCAGCAGGCCAGGGGCAGGGCAGCCCCAGCATTTT. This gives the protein CASRPGAGQPQHF. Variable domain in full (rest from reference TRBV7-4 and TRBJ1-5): GAGVSQSPRYKVAKRGRDVALRCDSISGHVTLYWYRQTLGQGSEVLTYSQSDAQRDKSGRPSGRFSAERPERSVSTLKIQRTEQGDSAVYLCASRPGAGQPQHFGDGTRLSIL.

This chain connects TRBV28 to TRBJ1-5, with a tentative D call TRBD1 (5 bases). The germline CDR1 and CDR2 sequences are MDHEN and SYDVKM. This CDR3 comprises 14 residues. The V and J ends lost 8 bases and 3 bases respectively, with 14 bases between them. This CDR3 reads CASVTEIFNQPQHF. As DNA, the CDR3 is TGTGCCAGCGTGACAGAGATCTTCAATCAGCCCCAGCATTTT.

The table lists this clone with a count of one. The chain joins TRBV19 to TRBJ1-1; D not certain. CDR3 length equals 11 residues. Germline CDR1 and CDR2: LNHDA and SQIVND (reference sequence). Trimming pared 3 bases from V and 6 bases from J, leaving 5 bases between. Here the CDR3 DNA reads TGTGCCAGTAGTATTGGGCCTGAAGCTTTCTTT. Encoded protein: CASSIGPEAFF. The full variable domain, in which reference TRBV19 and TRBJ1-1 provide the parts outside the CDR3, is DGGITQSPKYLFRKEGQNVTLSCEQNLNHDAMYWYRQDPGQGLRLIYYSQIVNDFQKGDIAEGYSVSREKKESFPLTVTSAQKNPTAFYLCASSIGPEAFFGQGTRLTVV.

CDR3 sequence (DNA): TGTGCCACCGGGGACAGGGGACGACAGCCCCAGCATTTT. It translates to CATGDRGRQPQHF. V is TRBV19 and J is TRBJ1-5, with 10 bases lining up with TRBD1. Germline CDR1 LNHDA, CDR2 SQIVND (reference sequence). This CDR3 has 13 amino acids. The trim removed 10 bases at V and 7 bases at J, leaving 7 bases unmatched.

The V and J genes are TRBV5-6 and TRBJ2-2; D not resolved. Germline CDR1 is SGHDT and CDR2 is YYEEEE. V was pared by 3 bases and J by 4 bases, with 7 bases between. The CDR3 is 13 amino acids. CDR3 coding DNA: TGTGCCAGCAGCTGGGGTATCACCGGGGAGCTGTTTTTT. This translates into CASSWGITGELFF.

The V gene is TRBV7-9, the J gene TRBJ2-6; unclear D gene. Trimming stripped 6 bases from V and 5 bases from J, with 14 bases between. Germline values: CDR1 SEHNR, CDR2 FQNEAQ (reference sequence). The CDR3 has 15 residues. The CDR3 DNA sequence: TGTGCCAGCAGTCACTCCCGGCAGTGGGCCAACGTCCTGACTTTC. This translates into CASSHSRQWANVLTF.

This CDR3 reads CASSSDPAGGQETQYF. The DNA for the CDR3 is TGTGCCAGCAGCTCGGACCCAGCGGGGGGACAAGAGACCCAGTACTTC. This rearrangement joins TRBV7-7 to TRBJ2-5, with 9 bases that match TRBD2. V shed 4 bases and J 2 bases; nucleotides not matched to a gene: 8. The CDR3 spans 16 residues. CDR1 SSHAT and CDR2 FNYEAQ come from the germline V gene (reference sequence).